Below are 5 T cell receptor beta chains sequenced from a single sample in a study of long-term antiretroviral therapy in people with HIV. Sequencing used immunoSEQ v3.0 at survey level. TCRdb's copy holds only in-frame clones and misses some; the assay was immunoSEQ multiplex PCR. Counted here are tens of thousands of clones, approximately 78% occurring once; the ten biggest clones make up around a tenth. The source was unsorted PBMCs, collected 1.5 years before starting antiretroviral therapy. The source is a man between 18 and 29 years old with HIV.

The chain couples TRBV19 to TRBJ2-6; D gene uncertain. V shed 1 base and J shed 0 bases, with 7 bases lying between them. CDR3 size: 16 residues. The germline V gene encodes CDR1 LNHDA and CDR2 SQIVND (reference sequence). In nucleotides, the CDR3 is TGTGCCAGTAGTATAGGGGCCCACTCTGGGGCCAACGTCCTGACTTTC. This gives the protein CASSIGAHSGANVLTF.

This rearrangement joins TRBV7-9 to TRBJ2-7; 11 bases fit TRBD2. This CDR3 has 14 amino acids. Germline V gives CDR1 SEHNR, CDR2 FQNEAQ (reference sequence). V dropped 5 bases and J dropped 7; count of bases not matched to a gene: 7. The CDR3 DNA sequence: TGTGCCAGCAGCGTTGGACTAGCGGGTGGAGAGCAGTACTTC. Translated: CASSVGLAGGEQYF.

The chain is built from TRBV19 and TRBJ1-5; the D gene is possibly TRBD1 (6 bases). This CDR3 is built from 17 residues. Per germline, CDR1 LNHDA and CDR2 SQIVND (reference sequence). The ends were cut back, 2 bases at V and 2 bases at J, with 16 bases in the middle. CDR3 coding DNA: TGTGCCAGTAGTATACGTCGGGGGCTTGGTGGCAATCAGCCCCAGCATTTT. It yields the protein CASSIRRGLGGNQPQHF.

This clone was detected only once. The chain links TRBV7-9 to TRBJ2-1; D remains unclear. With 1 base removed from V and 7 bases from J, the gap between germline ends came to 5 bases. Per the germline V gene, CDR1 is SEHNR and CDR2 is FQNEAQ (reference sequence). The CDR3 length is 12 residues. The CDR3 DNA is TGTGCCAGCAGCTTAGTCGGGAATGAGCAGTTCTTC. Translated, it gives CASSLVGNEQFF.

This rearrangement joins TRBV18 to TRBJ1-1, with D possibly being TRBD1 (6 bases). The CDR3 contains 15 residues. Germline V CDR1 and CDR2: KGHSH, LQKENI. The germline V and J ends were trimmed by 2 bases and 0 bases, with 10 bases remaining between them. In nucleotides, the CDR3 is TGTGCCAGCTCACCAAACAGGGCGCTGAACACTGAAGCTTTCTTT. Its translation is CASSPNRALNTEAFF. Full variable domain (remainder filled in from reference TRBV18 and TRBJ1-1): NAGVMQNPRHLVRRRGQEARLRCSPMKGHSHVYWYRQLPEEGLKFMVYLQKENIIDESGMPKERFSAEFPKEGPSILRIQQVVRGDSAAYFCASSPNRALNTEAFFGQGTRLTVV.